The 27 T cell receptor beta chains below come from one sample, sequenced in a study of PD-1 blockade in classical Hodgkin lymphoma. The data were produced by immunoSEQ multiplex PCR, yet TCRdb's version contains in-frame clones alone and is incomplete. The table records 84,000 or so clones, about 90% of them present only once. Brentuximab vedotin exposure varied among the patients, all of whom had relapsed after autologous stem cell transplantation. The sequenced sample was peripheral blood mononuclear cells (PBMCs), obtained before the second cycle of nivolumab. Receptor source: a human donor with classical Hodgkin lymphoma.

This clone was detected only once. This chain connects TRBV5-1 to TRBJ1-1; D not certain. The V and J ends lost 0 bases and 3 bases respectively, with 6 bases between them. Germline CDR1 and CDR2: SGHRS and YFSETQ. The CDR3 consists of 13 residues. The CDR3 reads CASSLEFYTEAFF. The CDR3 DNA sequence: TGCGCCAGCAGCTTGGAGTTTTACACTGAAGCTTTCTTT.

The V call is TRBV10-3, the J call TRBJ1-4; 7 bases are shared with TRBD1. Germline CDR1 is ENHRY and CDR2 is SYGVKD. CDR3 length: 17 amino acids. Trimming at V came to 0 bases and at J to 4 bases, leaving 8 bases not matched to a gene. CDR3 residues: CAISESTGLGGNEKLFF. In DNA form, the CDR3 reads TGTGCCATCAGTGAGTCGACAGGGTTAGGCGGTAATGAAAAACTGTTTTTT.

V gene TRBV19 combines with J gene TRBJ2-3; no clear D gene. Germline assignment: CDR1 LNHDA and CDR2 SQIVND (reference sequence). This CDR3 region has 11 residues. Trimming stripped 5 bases from V and 14 bases from J, with 14 bases between. The CDR3 protein is CASSEFPVWYF. The CDR3 coding sequence is TGTGCCAGTAGTGAGTTCCCTGTGTGGTATTTT.

This chain joins TRBV7-6 and TRBJ2-5; TRBD1 might be the D (5 bases). Trimming left V 1 base short and J 0 bases short, with 6 bases between. This CDR3 has 14 amino acids. Per the germline V gene, CDR1 is SGHVS and CDR2 is FNYEAQ. CDR3 region: CASSLGTNQETQYF. The CDR3 DNA is TGTGCCAGCAGCTTAGGGACAAACCAAGAGACCCAGTACTTC.

This clone was seen a single time. The chain couples TRBV5-4 to TRBJ2-6, with a tentative D call TRBD2 (6 bases). CDR3 length: 20 amino acids. V lost 0 bases to trimming and J lost 2 bases, with 21 bases between them. CDR1 and CDR2 (germline): SGHNT, YYREEE (reference sequence). The CDR3, as DNA: TGTGCCAGCAGCTTGGCTCTAGCGAGAAGTGTGTCCCCTGGGGCCAACGTCCTGACTTTC. It encodes CASSLALARSVSPGANVLTF.

V is TRBV5-6 and J is TRBJ1-3; D is perhaps TRBD1 (5 bases). V was clipped by 1 base and J by 7 bases, with 12 bases between them. The CDR3 extends over 14 amino acids. Germline CDR1 and CDR2: SGHDT and YYEEEE. The CDR3 is CASSLFPGGNTIYF. The CDR3 DNA follows: TGTGCCAGCAGCTTGTTTCCGGGGGGGAACACCATATATTTT.

The gene calls are TRBV18 and TRBJ2-7; tentative D call: TRBD1 (5 bases). Germline lookup yields CDR1 KGHSH and CDR2 LQKENI. Trimming removed 2 bases at V and 0 bases at J, with 11 bases between. This CDR3 has 15 residues. CDR3 in amino acids: CASSPTTGISYEQYF. The CDR3 bases are TGTGCCAGCTCACCAACCACAGGTATCTCCTACGAGCAGTACTTC.

The count of this clone is one. The chain combines TRBV10-3 with TRBJ2-5; D possibly corresponds to TRBD1 (6 bases). Trimming left V 2 bases short and J 4 bases short, with 29 bases between. Germline CDR1 and CDR2: ENHRY and SYGVKD. The length of the CDR3 is 20 residues. CDR3 sequence reads: CAISEVHGGQGRAVGETQYF. The CDR3 coding sequence is TGTGCCATCAGTGAGGTACATGGTGGGCAGGGGAGAGCGGTAGGAGAGACCCAGTACTTC.

This chain links TRBV12-2 with TRBJ2-1; TRBD2 was called by the table and not checked on the DNA. TRBV12-2 is flagged as a pseudogene. The CDR3 is made up of 17 amino acids. The CDR3 is CASRLGKLAGAPNEQFF. The DNA of the CDR3 is TGTGCAAGTCGCTTAGGAAAACTAGCGGGAGCCCCCAATGAGCAGTTCTTC.

V usage is TRBV2 and J usage is TRBJ2-3, with D perhaps given as TRBD1 or TRBD2 (6 bases each). The CDR3 is 17 amino acids. V lost 8 bases to trimming and J lost 6 bases, with 27 bases between them. Germline V gives CDR1 SNHLY, CDR2 FYNNEI. CDR3 DNA: TGTGCCAGCGGGGGGCTTTCCGAGGGCCCCTCTCAGGATACGCAGTATTTT. Its protein product is CASGGLSEGPSQDTQYF.

The V call is TRBV5-8, the J call TRBJ2-1; 12 bases line up with TRBD2. The CDR3 has 16 residues. The germline V gene has CDR1 SGHTS and CDR2 YDEGEE. V trimming: 6 bases; J trimming: 4 bases; junction bases outside the gene matches: 8. CDR3 sequence reads: CASTTGTSGLYNEQFF. The CDR3 DNA is TGTGCCAGCACCACCGGGACTAGCGGGCTGTACAATGAGCAGTTCTTC.

The chain carries TRBV27 and TRBJ2-7, with 11 bases lining up with TRBD1. The V gene's germline CDR1 is MNHEY and CDR2 SMNVEV (reference sequence). This CDR3 contains 14 residues. Trimming took 4 bases from V and 6 from J; bases not matched to a gene: 5. The DNA of the CDR3 is TGTGCCAGCAGTTCTCGGGACAGGGGGGGCGAGCAGTACTTC. Its protein is CASSSRDRGGEQYF.

This sequence joins TRBV29-1 and TRBJ2-7, with unresolved D. V lost 5 bases and J 2 bases, leaving 10 bases between the germline ends. The CDR3 loop spans 12 amino acids. The V gene's germline CDR1 is SQVTM and CDR2 ANQGSEA. The chain's CDR3 is CSVRPYPYEQYF. The CDR3 region has the DNA TGCAGCGTTCGGCCCTACCCCTACGAGCAGTACTTC.

The chain links TRBV7-3 to TRBJ1-2, with TRBD1 as a possible D gene (5 bases). V dropped 5 bases and J dropped 2 bases, with 18 bases sitting between them. Germline loops: CDR1 SGHTA, CDR2 FQGTGA. The CDR3 has 16 residues. The CDR3, as DNA: TGTGCCAGCAGCCCAATACCGGGACGGTCGAACTATGGCTACACCTTC. Amino acid sequence: CASSPIPGRSNYGYTF.

J is TRBJ2-3 and V is TRBV18; possibly TRBD2 for D (6 bases). V was cut by 3 bases and J by 2 bases, with 9 bases left in between. The CDR3 loop spans 14 amino acids. Germline V CDR1 and CDR2: KGHSH, LQKENI. The CDR3 loop is CASSPRRATDTQYF. The CDR3 nucleotides read TGTGCCAGCTCACCGCGGAGGGCCACAGATACGCAGTATTTT. Based on the CDR3 plus reference TRBV18 and TRBJ2-3, the full variable domain is NAGVMQNPRHLVRRRGQEARLRCSPMKGHSHVYWYRQLPEEGLKFMVYLQKENIIDESGMPKERFSAEFPKEGPSILRIQQVVRGDSAAYFCASSPRRATDTQYFGPGTRLTVL.

A single count supports this clone. The chain joins TRBV7-9 to TRBJ1-3; D is perhaps TRBD1 (5 bases). Trimming shortened V by 3 bases and J by 2 bases, and 14 bases separated the two germline ends. CDR3 length: 16 residues. Germline assignment: CDR1 SEHNR and CDR2 FQNEAQ (reference sequence). CDR3 bases: TGTGCCAGCAGCTTTGGGGCTGGGGGAACTGGAAACACCATATATTTT. Translating gives CASSFGAGGTGNTIYF.

The chain joins TRBV11-2 to TRBJ1-4; D unclear. The V and J ends lost 5 bases and 7 bases respectively, with 14 bases between them. CDR1 is SGHAT and CDR2 is FQNNGV in the germline V gene. CDR3 size: 14 residues. DNA for the CDR3: TGTGCCAGCAGCCCCGAGAGGATAGGTGAAAAACTGTTTTTT. This encodes CASSPERIGEKLFF.

In this sample, this clone turned up once. The CDR3 is CASSPDRGGTEAFF. CDR3 sequence (DNA): TGTGCCAGCAGTCCCGACAGGGGAGGAACTGAAGCTTTCTTT. The rearrangement uses TRBV27 and TRBJ1-1, with 8 nucleotides matching TRBD1. The germline V gene has CDR1 MNHEY and CDR2 SMNVEV (reference sequence). The length of the CDR3 is 14 residues. Losses at the gene ends were 5 bases for V and 5 bases for J; bases not matched to a gene: 7.

The CDR3: CASRVGSANEQFF. In DNA, the CDR3 is TGCGCCAGCAGGGTAGGGTCGGCCAATGAGCAGTTCTTC. The genes are TRBV5-1 and TRBJ2-1, with D hard to call. The length of the CDR3 is 13 residues. Germline V CDR1 and CDR2: SGHRS, YFSETQ. Trimming pared 5 bases from V and 6 bases from J, leaving 12 bases between.

This rearrangement joins TRBV7-9 to TRBJ1-5; 7 bases fit TRBD1. Per germline, CDR1 SEHNR and CDR2 FQNEAQ (reference sequence). The CDR3 consists of 15 residues. V shed 3 bases and J 1 base; nucleotides not matched to a gene: 3. The CDR3 DNA is TGTGCCAGCAGCTTGGAGGGGGCGAGCAATCAGCCCCAGCATTTT. Protein sequence: CASSLEGASNQPQHF.

In this sample, this clone turned up once. CDR3 coding DNA: TGTGCCAGCAGCCCAGAGGTTTGGGGCAATCAGCCCCAGCATTTT. Translating gives CASSPEVWGNQPQHF. The chain is built from TRBV7-8 and TRBJ1-5, with D unresolved. Trimming removed 5 bases at V and 2 bases at J, with 13 bases between. Germline CDR1 reads SGHVS; CDR2 reads FQNEAQ. The CDR3 is 15 residues long. Complete variable domain (other parts from reference TRBV7-8 and TRBJ1-5): GAGVSQSPRYKVAKRGQDVALRCDPISGHVSLFWYQQALGQGPEFLTYFQNEAQLDKSGLPSDRFFAERPEGSVSTLKIQRTQQEDSAVYLCASSPEVWGNQPQHFGDGTRLSIL.

In its sample, this clone was seen once. This chain joins TRBV6-1 and TRBJ2-7; D gene unclear. CDR3 length: 14 residues. V was shortened by 2 bases and J by 4 bases, with 12 bases between the two germline ends. Germline assignment: CDR1 MNHNS and CDR2 SASEGT. The CDR3 loop is CASSEKFLGYEQYF. For the CDR3, the DNA is TGTGCCAGCAGTGAAAAATTTTTGGGTTACGAGCAGTACTTC.

The genes are TRBV15 and TRBJ2-7, with D possibly being TRBD1 (6 bases). CDR1 and CDR2 from the germline V gene are LNHNV and YYDKDF (reference sequence). Trimming left V 1 base short and J 0 bases short, with 7 bases between. CDR3 size: 14 residues. CDR3: CATSRAGASYEQYF. The CDR3 DNA sequence: TGTGCCACCAGCAGAGCAGGGGCCTCCTACGAGCAGTACTTC.

The genes are TRBV20-1 and TRBJ2-5; D perhaps matches TRBD1 (6 bases). The germline CDR1 and CDR2 sequences are DFQATT and SNEGSKA (reference sequence). The CDR3 is 11 residues long. The V end was cut by 4 bases, the J end by 3 bases, with 6 bases between. The chain's CDR3 is CSATGEETQYF. The CDR3 DNA reads TGCAGTGCTACAGGGGAAGAGACCCAGTACTTC.

This chain joins TRBV28 and TRBJ1-2; D call uncertain. CDR1 MDHEN and CDR2 SYDVKM come from the germline V gene. V lost 5 bases and J lost 3, with 10 bases in between. The CDR3 extends over 13 amino acids. CDR3 amino acids: CASSITEDYGYTF. The CDR3 DNA reads TGTGCCAGCAGTATCACAGAGGACTATGGCTACACCTTC.

The J gene is TRBJ2-2, the V gene TRBV5-4, with 7 bases aligning to TRBD2. The germline gives CDR1 SGHNT, CDR2 YYREEE (reference sequence). This CDR3 has 14 amino acids. J was trimmed by 6 bases and V by 3 bases; bases with no gene match: 5. DNA for the CDR3: TGTGCCAGCAGCTCCGGGGAGGGGCCCGGGGAGCTGTTTTTT. The encoded protein is CASSSGEGPGELFF.

In its sample, this clone was seen once. This chain connects TRBV29-1 to TRBJ2-7; 7 nucleotides match TRBD2. This CDR3 has 12 residues. V gave up 4 bases and J gave up 2 bases; unmatched junction bases: 2. The germline V gene encodes CDR1 SQVTM and CDR2 ANQGSEA. The CDR3 loop reads CSVASGAYEQYF. The CDR3, as DNA: TGCAGCGTTGCTAGCGGAGCCTACGAGCAGTACTTC.